These 4 T cell receptor beta chains were sequenced from one sample in a study of CD8 T cells in ankylosing spondylitis. Via MiXCR, TCRdb re-called the 5' RACE reads, giving one row per CDR3 protein. The data show 400,000 to 450,000 distinct CDR3 sequences, roughly 18% seen once. Findings of the study overall: Apparently characteristic of ankylosing spondylitis blood was a TCR beta motif (under ten highly homologous variants).

No cognate antigen is known for these TCRs. The sequenced sample was blood, either unsorted or a sorted T cell fraction (not recorded which). These receptors originate from a male donor with ankylosing spondylitis.

V and J are TRBV4-1 and TRBJ2-2, with D perhaps matching TRBD2 (7 bases). V lost 5 bases, J lost 5 bases, and 9 bases lay in between. The CDR3 is made up of 13 amino acids. Germline V gives CDR1 MGHRA, CDR2 YSYEKL. The DNA for the CDR3 is TGCGCCAGCAGCGGGAGGGGGACCGGGGAGCTGTTTTTT. This sequence encodes CASSGRGTGELFF.

This chain's CDR3 is CASSFLAIYNEQFF. The DNA of the CDR3 is TGTGCCAGCAGCTTTCTTGCGATCTACAATGAGCAGTTCTTC. This chain joins TRBV5-6 and TRBJ2-1; D gene uncertain. V dropped 2 bases and J dropped 3 bases, with 9 bases sitting between them. The CDR3 loop spans 14 amino acids. Per germline, CDR1 SGHDT and CDR2 YYEEEE. The complete variable domain, with remaining parts taken from reference TRBV5-6 and TRBJ2-1, reads DAGVTQSPTHLIKTRGQQVTLRCSPKSGHDTVSWYQQALGQGPQFIFQYYEEEERQRGNFPDRFSGHQFPNYSSELNVNALLLGDSALYLCASSFLAIYNEQFFGPGTRLTVL.

The V call is TRBV5-1, the J call TRBJ1-2; the match to TRBD1 covers 7 bases. Trimming at V came to 4 bases and at J to 8 bases, leaving 11 bases not matched to a gene. There are 14 residues in the CDR3. Germline assignment: CDR1 SGHRS and CDR2 YFSETQ. CDR3: CASSPKPTGSGYTF. CDR3 bases: TGCGCCAGCAGCCCCAAACCGACAGGGAGCGGCTACACCTTC.

The chain combines TRBV5-1 with TRBJ1-2; 7 bases align to TRBD1. Germline V gene data show CDR1 as SGHRS and CDR2 as YFSETQ. V lost 5 bases and J lost 1; bases outside the gene matches: 8. CDR3 length equals 15 residues. CDR3: CASREGTANNYGYTF. The CDR3, as DNA: TGCGCCAGCAGGGAAGGGACAGCCAATAACTATGGCTACACCTTC.